The clone carrying this T cell receptor (beta chain) was detected a few times. Antigen specificity is unknown. Germline CDR1 is LNHNV and CDR2 is YYDKDF (reference sequence). V lost 3 bases and J lost 9; bases outside the gene matches: 11. This CDR3 has 16 amino acids. This record comes from a study of beta chain features in type 1 diabetes. Overall study: Regarding age, gender and cell yields, patients proved similar to healthy donors.

Study-wide results and caveats: A definitive answer on HLA type influencing TCRB rearrangement was not reached here. Shorter TCRB CDR3s, moderately but significantly so, were found in Type 1 diabetes patients in all four CD4+ subsets. A closer apparent resemblance between naive, central memory and Treg TCRB repertoires was seen in patients than in healthy donors.

Sequenced material consisted of expressed TCRB transcripts (all of the isolated RNA was reverse transcribed). Profiling relied on immunoSEQ multiplex PCR, and the TCRdb table lists in-frame clones only, not all of them. This sample has some 330,000 clones, with around 10% found just once. The clonotype originates from a woman in her 30s in good health. This chain joins TRBV15 and TRBJ2-7; 13 nucleotides align to TRBD2. Sequenced material: naive CD4+ T cells from blood. The CDR3 nucleotides are TGTGCCACCAGCAGCGATTCTGGACTAGCGGGAGCCGGGCAGTACTTC. It specifies CATSSDSGLAGAGQYF.